This record looks at one TCR beta chain sequence and its context. This sample was included in a study of memory CD4+ T cells and cytomegalovirus serostatus. The data were produced by immunoSEQ multiplex PCR, yet TCRdb's version contains in-frame clones alone and is incomplete. The profile shows 45,000 to 60,000 clones, approximately 74% of them singletons. The CDR3 is made up of 13 amino acids. Per the germline V gene, CDR1 is MNHEY and CDR2 is SVGAGI. Trimming removed 7 bases from V and 3 bases from J, with 13 bases in between. The sort gate was single viable CD3+CD4+CD8-CD45RO+ cells for memory CD4+ T cells. Total CD4+ T cells were enriched by CD4 positive selection.

The clonotype was recovered from an adult in good health and CMV-seropositive. Input material: memory CD4+ T cells from blood. V and J are TRBV6-5 and TRBJ2-7, with D tentatively TRBD1 or TRBD2 (5 bases each). In DNA, the CDR3 is TGTGCCAGCACCGGGACCGAAAACTACGAGCAGTACTTC. Translation: CASTGTENYEQYF.